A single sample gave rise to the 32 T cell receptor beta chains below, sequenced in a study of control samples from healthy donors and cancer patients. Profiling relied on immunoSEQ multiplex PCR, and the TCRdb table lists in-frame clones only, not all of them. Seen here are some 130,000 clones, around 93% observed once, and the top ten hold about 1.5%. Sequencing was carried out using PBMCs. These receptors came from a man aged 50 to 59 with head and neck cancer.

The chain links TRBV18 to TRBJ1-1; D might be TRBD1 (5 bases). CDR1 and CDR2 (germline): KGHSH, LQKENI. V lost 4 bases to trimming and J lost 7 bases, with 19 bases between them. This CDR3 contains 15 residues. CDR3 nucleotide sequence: TGTGCCAGCTCACTGGGGCTAACGGAGTCGGTTGAAGCTTTCTTT. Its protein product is CASSLGLTESVEAFF.

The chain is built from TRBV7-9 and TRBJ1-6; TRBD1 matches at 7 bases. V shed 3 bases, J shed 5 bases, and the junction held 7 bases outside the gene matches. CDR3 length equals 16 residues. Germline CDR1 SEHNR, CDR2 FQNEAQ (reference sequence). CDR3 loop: CASSLGVGTDNSPLHF. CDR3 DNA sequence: TGTGCCAGCAGCTTGGGTGTCGGGACAGATAATTCACCCCTCCACTTT.

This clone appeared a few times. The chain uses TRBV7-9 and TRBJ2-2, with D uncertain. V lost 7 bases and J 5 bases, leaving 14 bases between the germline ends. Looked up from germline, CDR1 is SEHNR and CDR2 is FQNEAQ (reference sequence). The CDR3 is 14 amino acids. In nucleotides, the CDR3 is TGTGCCAGCACTAGTGGTGGGTTTACCGGGGAGCTGTTTTTT. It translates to CASTSGGFTGELFF. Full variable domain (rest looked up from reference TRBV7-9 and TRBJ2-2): DTGVSQNPRHKITKRGQNVTFRCDPISEHNRLYWYRQTLGQGPEFLTYFQNEAQLEKSRLLSDRFSAERPKGSFSTLEIQRTEQGDSAMYLCASTSGGFTGELFFGEGSRLTVL.

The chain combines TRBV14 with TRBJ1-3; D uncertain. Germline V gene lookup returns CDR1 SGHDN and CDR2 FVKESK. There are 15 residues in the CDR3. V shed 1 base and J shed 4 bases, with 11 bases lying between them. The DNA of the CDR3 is TGTGCCAGCAGCCAAGTCCGTGGGAGGGGAAACACCATATATTTT. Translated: CASSQVRGRGNTIYF.

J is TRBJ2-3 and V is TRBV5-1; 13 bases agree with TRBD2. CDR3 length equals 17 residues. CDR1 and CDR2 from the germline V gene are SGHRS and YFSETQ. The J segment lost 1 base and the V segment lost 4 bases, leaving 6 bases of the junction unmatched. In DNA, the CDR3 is TGCGCCAGCAGCAAAAGGACTAGCGGGGGCCGCACAGATACGCAGTATTTT. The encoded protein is CASSKRTSGGRTDTQYF.

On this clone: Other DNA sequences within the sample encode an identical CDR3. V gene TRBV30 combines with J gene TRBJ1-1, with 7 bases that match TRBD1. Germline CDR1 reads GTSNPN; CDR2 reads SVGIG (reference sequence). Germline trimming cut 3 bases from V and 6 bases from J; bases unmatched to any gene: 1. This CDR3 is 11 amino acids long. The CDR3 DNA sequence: TGTGCCTGGAGCACAGGGGCTGAAGCTTTCTTT. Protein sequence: CAWSTGAEAFF.

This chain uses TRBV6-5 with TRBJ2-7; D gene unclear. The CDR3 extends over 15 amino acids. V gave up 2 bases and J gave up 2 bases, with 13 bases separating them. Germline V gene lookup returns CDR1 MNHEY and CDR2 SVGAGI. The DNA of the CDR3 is TGTGCCAGCAGTTACAGGGCAGGTTCCCCCTACGAGCAGTACTTC. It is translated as CASSYRAGSPYEQYF.

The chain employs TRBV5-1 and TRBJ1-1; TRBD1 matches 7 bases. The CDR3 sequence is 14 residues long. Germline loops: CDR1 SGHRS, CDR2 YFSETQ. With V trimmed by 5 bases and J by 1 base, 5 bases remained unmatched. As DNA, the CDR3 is TGCGCCAGCAGGGTGGGGACAGAGAACACTGAAGCTTTCTTT. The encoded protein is CASRVGTENTEAFF.

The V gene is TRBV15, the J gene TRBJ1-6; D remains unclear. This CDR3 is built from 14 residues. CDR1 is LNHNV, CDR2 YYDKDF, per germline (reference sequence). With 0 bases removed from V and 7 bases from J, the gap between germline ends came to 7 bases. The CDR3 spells CATSRDQTNSPLHF. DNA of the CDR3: TGTGCCACCAGCAGAGATCAAACAAATTCACCCCTCCACTTT.

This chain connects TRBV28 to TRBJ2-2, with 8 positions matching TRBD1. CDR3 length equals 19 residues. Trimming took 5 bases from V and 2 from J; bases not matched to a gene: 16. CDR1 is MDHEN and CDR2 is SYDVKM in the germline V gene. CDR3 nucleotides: TGTGCCAGCAGTCATCCCGGGACAGGCGAGACACGAAACACCGGGGAGCTGTTTTTT. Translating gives CASSHPGTGETRNTGELFF.

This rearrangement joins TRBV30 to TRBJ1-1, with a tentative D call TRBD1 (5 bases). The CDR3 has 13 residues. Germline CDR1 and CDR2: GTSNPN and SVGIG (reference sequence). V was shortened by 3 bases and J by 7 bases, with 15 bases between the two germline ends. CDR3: CAWRTPRRGEAFF. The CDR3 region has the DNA TGTGCCTGGAGGACCCCAAGGAGGGGTGAAGCTTTCTTT.

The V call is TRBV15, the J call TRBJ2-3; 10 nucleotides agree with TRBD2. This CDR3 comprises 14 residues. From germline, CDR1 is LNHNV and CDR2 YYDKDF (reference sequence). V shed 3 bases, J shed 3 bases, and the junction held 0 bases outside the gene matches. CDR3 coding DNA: TGTGCCACCAGCAGGGGACTAGCGACAGATACGCAGTATTTT. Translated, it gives CATSRGLATDTQYF.

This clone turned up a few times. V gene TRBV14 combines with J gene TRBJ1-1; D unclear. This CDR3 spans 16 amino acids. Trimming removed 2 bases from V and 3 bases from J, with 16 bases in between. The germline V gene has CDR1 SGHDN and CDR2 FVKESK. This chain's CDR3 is CASSQLPGQWDTEAFF. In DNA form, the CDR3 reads TGTGCCAGCAGCCAACTCCCCGGGCAGTGGGACACTGAAGCTTTCTTT.

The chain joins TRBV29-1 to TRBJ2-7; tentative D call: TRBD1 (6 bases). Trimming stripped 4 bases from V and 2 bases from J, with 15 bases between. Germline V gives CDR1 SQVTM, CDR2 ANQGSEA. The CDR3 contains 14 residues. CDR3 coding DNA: TGCAGCGTTGTAGTTGCCCAGGGGACCTACGAGCAGTACTTC. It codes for CSVVVAQGTYEQYF.

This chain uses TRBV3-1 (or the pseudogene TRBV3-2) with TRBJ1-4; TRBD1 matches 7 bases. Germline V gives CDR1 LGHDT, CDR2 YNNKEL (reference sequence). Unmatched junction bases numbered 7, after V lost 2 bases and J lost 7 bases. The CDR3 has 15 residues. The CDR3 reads CASSQRTGVREKLFF. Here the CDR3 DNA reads TGTGCCAGCAGCCAACGGACAGGCGTTCGTGAAAAACTGTTTTTT.

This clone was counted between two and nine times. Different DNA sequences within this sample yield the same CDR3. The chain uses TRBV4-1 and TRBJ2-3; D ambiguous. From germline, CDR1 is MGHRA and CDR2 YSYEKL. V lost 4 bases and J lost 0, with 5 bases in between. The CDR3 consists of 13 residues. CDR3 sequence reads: CASSPPSTDTQYF. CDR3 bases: TGCGCCAGCAGCCCCCCTAGCACAGATACGCAGTATTTT.

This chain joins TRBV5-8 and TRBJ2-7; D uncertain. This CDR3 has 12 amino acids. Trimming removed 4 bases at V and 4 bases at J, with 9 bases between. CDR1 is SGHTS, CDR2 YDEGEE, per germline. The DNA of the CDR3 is TGTGCCAGCAGCACCTACAGATACGAGCAGTACTTC. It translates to CASSTYRYEQYF.

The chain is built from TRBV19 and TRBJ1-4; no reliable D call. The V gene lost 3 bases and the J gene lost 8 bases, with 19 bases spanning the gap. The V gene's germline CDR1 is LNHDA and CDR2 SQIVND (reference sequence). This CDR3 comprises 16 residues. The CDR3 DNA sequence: TGTGCCAGTAGTATTTCGGCCGGGGTATTGGGGGAAAAACTGTTTTTT. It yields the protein CASSISAGVLGEKLFF.

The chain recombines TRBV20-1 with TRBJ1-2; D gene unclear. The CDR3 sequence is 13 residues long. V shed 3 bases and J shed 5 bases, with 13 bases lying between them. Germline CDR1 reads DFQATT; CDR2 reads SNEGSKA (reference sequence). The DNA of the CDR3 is TGCAGTGCTAGTTTGGCGGGAGGTTATGGCTACACCTTC. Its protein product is CSASLAGGYGYTF.

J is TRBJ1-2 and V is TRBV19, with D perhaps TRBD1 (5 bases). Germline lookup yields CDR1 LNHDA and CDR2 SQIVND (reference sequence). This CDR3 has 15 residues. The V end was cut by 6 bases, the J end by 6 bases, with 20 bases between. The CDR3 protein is CASREGAMGGDGYTF. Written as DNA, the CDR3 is TGTGCCAGTAGAGAAGGAGCGATGGGAGGGGATGGCTACACCTTC.

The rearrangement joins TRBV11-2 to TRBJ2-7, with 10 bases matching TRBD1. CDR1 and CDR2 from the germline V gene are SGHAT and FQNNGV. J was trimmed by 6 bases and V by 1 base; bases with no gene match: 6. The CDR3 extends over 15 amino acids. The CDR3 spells CASSLVGGQGSEQYF. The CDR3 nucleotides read TGTGCCAGCAGCTTAGTCGGGGGACAGGGGTCCGAGCAGTACTTC.

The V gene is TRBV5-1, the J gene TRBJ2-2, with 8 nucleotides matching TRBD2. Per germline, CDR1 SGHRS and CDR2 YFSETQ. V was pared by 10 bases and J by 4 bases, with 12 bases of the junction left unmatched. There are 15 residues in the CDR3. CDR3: CASESGGRGTGELFF. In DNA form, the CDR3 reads TGCGCCTCCGAATCGGGGGGGCGCGGCACCGGGGAGCTGTTTTTT.

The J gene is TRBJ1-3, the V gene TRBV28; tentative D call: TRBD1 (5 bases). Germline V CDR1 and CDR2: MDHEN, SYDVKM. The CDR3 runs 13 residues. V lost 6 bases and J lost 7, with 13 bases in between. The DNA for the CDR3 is TGTGCCAGCAGCCCCCCCGGGGGGAACACCATATATTTT. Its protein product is CASSPPGGNTIYF.

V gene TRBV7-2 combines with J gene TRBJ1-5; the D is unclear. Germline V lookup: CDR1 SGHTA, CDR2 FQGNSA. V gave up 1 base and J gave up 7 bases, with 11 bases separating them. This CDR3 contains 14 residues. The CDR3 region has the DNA TGTGCCAGCAGCTTAGGGAGGGCGGGGCAGCCCCAGCATTTT. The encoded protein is CASSLGRAGQPQHF.

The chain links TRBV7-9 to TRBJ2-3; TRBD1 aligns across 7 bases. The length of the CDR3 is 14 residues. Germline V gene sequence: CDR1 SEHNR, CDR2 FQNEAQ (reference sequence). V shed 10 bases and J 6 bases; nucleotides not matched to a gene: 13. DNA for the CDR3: TGTGCCACCTCCCTTGAGGGGGCCGGCGATACGCAGTATTTT. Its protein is CATSLEGAGDTQYF. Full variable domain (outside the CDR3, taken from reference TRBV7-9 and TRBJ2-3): DTGVSQNPRHKITKRGQNVTFRCDPISEHNRLYWYRQTLGQGPEFLTYFQNEAQLEKSRLLSDRFSAERPKGSFSTLEIQRTEQGDSAMYLCATSLEGAGDTQYFGPGTRLTVL.

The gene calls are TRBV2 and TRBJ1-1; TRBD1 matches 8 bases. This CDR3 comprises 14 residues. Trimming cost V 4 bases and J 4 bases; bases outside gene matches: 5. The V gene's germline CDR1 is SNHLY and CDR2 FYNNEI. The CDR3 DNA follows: TGTGCCAGCAGTGTTATGACAGGGGTCACTGAAGCTTTCTTT. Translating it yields CASSVMTGVTEAFF.

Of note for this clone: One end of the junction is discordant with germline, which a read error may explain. The CDR3 sequence: CASRLAENIGELFF. DNA for the CDR3: TGTGCCAGCAGACTAGCGGAGAACATCGGGGAGCTGTTTTTT. The chain is built from TRBV6-5 and TRBJ2-2, with 8 bases lining up with TRBD2. The CDR3 has 14 amino acids. The germline V gene encodes CDR1 MNHEY and CDR2 SVGAGI.

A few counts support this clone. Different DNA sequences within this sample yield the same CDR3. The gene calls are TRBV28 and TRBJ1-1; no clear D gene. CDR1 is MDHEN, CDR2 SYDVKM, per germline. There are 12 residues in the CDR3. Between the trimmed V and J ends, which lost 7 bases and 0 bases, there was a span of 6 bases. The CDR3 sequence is CASTDLNTEAFF. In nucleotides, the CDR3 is TGTGCCAGCACGGACTTGAACACTGAAGCTTTCTTT.

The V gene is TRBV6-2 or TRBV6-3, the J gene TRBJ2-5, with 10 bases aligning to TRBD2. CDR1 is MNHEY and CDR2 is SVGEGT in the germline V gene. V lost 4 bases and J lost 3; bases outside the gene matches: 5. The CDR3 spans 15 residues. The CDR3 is CASSFSGGAEETQYF. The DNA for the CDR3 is TGTGCCAGCAGTTTCAGCGGGGGGGCCGAAGAGACCCAGTACTTC.

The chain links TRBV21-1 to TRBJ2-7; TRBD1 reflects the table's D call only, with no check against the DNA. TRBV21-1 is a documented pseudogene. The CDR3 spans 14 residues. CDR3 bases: TGTGCCAGCAGCAACGGGACAGGGGGCGCCGAGCAGTACTTC. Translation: CASSNGTGGAEQYF.

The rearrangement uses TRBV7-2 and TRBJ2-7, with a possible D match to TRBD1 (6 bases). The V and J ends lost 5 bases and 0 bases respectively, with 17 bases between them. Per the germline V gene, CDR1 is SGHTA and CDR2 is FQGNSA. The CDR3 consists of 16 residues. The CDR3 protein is CASSVVLGQSSYEQYF. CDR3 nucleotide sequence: TGTGCCAGCAGCGTTGTGTTAGGACAGAGCTCCTACGAGCAGTACTTC.

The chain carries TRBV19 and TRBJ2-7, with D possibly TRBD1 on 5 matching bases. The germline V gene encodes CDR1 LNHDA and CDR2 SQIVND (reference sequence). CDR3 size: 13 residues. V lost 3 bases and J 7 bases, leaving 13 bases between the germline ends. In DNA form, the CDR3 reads TGTGCCAGTAGTATCTGGTCAGGGAAAGAGCAGTACTTC. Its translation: CASSIWSGKEQYF. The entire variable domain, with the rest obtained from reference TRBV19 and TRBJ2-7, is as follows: DGGITQSPKYLFRKEGQNVTLSCEQNLNHDAMYWYRQDPGQGLRLIYYSQIVNDFQKGDIAEGYSVSREKKESFPLTVTSAQKNPTAFYLCASSIWSGKEQYFGPGTRLTVT.